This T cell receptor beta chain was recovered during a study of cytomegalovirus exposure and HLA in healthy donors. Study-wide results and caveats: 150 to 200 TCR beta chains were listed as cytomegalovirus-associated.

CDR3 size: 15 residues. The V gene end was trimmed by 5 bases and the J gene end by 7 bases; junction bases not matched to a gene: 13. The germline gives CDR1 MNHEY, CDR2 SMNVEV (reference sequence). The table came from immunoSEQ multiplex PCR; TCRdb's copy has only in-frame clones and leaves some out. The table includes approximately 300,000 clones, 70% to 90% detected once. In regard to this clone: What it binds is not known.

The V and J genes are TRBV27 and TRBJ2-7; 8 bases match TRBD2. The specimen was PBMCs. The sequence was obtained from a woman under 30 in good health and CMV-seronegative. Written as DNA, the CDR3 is TGTGCCAGCAGTCGTAGCGGGACGGTTTTGGGGGAGCAGTACTTC. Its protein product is CASSRSGTVLGEQYF.